This T cell receptor beta chain was sequenced during a study of regulatory T cells in long-lasting Graves disease. V gave up 3 bases and J gave up 8 bases; unmatched junction bases: 9. CDR3 length: 15 residues. CDR1 and CDR2 from the germline V gene are SEHNR and FQNEAQ (reference sequence). Sequencing libraries for TCR beta were prepared with iRepertoire HTBI primers and Arm-PCR of CDR3 regions. In TCRdb, the multiplex PCR reads were re-called with MiXCR into one record per CDR3 protein. In the table there are around 450,000 distinct CDR3 sequences, under 20% of which are singletons. As for time point: newly diagnosed GD, antithyroid drugs for less than 3 months. PBMC-extracted RNA yielded the TCR library. The sample was also linked to a second study, of T cells in Graves' hyperthyroidism and ophthalmopathy. That paper notes: Those with hyperthyroidism were 18 to 65 years old, newly diagnosed, and ill for under 2 months. Blood also contained most expanded thyroid clonotypes above 0.001. A model using 13 V-J features told ophthalmopathy apart from stable hyperthyroidism.

The chain employs TRBV7-9 and TRBJ2-1; 8 positions agree with TRBD2. The sequence came from a man aged 35-49 years with Graves disease. The sample was peripheral blood mononuclear cells (PBMCs), taken at new diagnosis, from a patient treated with antithyroid drugs. DNA for the CDR3: TGTGCCAGCAGCTTTATTTGGCGGGAGGTAGATGAGCAGTTCTTC. This translates into CASSFIWREVDEQFF.